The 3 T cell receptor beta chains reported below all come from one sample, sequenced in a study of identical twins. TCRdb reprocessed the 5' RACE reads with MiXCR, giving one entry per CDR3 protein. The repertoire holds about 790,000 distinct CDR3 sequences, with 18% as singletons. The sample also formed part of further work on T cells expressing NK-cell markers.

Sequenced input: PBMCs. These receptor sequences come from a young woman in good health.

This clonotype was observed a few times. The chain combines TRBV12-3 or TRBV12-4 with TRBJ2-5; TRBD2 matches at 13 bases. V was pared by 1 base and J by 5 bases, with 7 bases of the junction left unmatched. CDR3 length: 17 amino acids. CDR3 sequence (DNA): TGTGCCAGCAGTTTAGGAGGGACTAGCGGGACGCGGGAGACCCAGTACTTC. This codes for CASSLGGTSGTRETQYF.

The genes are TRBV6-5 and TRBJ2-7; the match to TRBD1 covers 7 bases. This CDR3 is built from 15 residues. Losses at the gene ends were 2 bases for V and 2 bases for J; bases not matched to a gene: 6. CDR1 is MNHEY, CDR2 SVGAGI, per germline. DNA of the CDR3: TGTGCCAGCAGTTACACCCGGGACAGAGCCTACGAGCAGTACTTC. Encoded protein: CASSYTRDRAYEQYF.

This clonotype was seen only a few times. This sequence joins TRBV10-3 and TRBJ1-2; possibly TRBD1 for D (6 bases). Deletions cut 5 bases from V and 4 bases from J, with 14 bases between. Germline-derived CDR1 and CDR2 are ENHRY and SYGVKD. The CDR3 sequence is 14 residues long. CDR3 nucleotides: TGTGCCATCAGTCAAACAGGGTATACCTATGGCTACACCTTC. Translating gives CAISQTGYTYGYTF.